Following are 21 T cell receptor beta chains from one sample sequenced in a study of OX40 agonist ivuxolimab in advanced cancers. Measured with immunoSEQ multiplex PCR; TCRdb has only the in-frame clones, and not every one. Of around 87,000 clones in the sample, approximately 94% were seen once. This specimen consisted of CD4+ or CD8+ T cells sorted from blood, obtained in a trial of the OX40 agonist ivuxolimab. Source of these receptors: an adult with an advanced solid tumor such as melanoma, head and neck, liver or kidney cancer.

CDR3 region: CASSLDGRYSAEKLFF. Written as DNA, the CDR3 is TGTGCCAGCAGCTTAGACGGGAGGTATAGTGCTGAAAAACTGTTTTTT. The V and J genes are TRBV7-8 and TRBJ1-4; no clear D. Germline CDR1 is SGHVS and CDR2 is FQNEAQ. V was trimmed by 1 base and J by 7 bases, leaving 16 bases between them. The CDR3 has 16 amino acids.

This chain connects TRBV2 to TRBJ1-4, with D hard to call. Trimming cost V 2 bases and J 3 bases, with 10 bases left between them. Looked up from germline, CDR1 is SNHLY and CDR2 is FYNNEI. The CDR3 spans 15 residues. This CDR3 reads CASSELGFPNEKLFF. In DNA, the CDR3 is TGTGCCAGCAGTGAACTCGGTTTCCCTAATGAAAAACTGTTTTTT.

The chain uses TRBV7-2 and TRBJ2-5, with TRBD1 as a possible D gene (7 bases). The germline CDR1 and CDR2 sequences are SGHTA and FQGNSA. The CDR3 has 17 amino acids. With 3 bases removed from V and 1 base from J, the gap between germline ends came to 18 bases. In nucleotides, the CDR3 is TGTGCCAGCAGCTTCGACGAGGCAGGGGGGCTCCAAGAGACCCAGTACTTC. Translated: CASSFDEAGGLQETQYF.

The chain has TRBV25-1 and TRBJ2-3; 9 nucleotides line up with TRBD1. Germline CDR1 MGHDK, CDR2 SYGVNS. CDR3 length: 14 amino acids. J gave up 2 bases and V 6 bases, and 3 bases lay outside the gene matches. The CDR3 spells CASSGTGITDTQYF. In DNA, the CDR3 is TGTGCCAGCAGCGGGACAGGGATCACAGATACGCAGTATTTT.

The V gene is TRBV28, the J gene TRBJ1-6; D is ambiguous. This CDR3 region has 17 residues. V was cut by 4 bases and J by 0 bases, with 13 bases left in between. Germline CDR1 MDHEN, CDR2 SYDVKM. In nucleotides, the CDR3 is TGTGCCAGCAGTTCCGAGACGGTCAGCTCCTATAATTCACCCCTCCACTTT. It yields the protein CASSSETVSSYNSPLHF.

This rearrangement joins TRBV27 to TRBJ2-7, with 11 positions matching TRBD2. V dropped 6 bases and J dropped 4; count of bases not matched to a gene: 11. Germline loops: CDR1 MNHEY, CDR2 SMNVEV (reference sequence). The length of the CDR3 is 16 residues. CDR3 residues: CASSPGTSGARYEQYF. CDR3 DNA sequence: TGTGCCAGCAGCCCTGGGACTAGCGGAGCTAGGTACGAGCAGTACTTC.

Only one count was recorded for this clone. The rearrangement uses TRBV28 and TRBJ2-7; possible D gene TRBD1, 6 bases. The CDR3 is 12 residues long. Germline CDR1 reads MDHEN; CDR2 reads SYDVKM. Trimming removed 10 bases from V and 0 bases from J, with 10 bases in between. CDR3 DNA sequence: TGTGCCACCGCGGACAGCTCCTACGAGCAGTACTTC. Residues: CATADSSYEQYF.

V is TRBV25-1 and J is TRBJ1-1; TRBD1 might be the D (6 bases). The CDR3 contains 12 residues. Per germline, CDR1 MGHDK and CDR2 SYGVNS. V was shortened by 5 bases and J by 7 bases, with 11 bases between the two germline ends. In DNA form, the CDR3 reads TGTGCCAGCAGTCCGGGGGCTTTTGAAGCTTTCTTT. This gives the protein CASSPGAFEAFF.

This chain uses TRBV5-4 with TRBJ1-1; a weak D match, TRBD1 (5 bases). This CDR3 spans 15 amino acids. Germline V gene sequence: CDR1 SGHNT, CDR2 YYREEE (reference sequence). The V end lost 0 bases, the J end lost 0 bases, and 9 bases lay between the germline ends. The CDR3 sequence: CASSLEGRMNTEAFF. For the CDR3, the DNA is TGTGCCAGCAGCTTGGAGGGACGGATGAACACTGAAGCTTTCTTT.

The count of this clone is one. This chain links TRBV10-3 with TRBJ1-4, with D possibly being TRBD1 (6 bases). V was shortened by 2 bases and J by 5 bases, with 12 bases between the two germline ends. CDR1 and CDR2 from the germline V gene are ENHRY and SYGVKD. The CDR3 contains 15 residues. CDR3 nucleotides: TGTGCCATCAGTGAGGGGGAAGGGGGAAATGAAAAACTGTTTTTT. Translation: CAISEGEGGNEKLFF.

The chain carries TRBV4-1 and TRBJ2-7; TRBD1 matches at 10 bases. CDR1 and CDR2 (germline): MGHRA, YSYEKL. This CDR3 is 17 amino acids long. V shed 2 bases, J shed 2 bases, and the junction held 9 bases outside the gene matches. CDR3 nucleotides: TGCGCCAGCAGCCAAAGAGCCTCGGGACAGGGGACCTACGAGCAGTACTTC. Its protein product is CASSQRASGQGTYEQYF.

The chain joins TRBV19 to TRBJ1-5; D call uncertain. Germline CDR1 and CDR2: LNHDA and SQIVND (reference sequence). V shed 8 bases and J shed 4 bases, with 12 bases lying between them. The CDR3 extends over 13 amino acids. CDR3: CASGRTTNQPQHF. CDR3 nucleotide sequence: TGTGCCAGTGGGCGAACAACGAATCAGCCCCAGCATTTT.

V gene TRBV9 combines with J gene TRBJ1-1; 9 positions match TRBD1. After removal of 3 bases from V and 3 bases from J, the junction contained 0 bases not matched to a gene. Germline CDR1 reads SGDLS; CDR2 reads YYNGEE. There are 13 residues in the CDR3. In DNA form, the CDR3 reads TGTGCCAGCAGCGGACAGGGGGACACTGAAGCTTTCTTT. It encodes CASSGQGDTEAFF.

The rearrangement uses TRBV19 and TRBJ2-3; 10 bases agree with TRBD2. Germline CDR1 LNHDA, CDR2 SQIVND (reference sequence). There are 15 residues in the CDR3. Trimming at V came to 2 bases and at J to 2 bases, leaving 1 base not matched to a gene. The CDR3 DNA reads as TGTGCCAGTAGTATAAGCGGGGGGGACACAGATACGCAGTATTTT. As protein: CASSISGGDTDTQYF.

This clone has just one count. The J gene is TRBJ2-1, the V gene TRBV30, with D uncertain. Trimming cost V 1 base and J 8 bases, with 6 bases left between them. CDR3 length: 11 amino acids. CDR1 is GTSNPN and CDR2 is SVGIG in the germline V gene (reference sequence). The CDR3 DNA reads TGTGCCTGGAGTGCCCTGGATGAGCAGTTCTTC. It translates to CAWSALDEQFF.

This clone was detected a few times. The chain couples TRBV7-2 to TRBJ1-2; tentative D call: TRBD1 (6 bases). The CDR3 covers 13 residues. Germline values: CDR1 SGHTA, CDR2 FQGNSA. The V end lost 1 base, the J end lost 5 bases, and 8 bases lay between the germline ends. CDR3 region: CASSLVTGYGYTF. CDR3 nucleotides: TGTGCCAGCAGCTTAGTTACAGGGTATGGCTACACCTTC.

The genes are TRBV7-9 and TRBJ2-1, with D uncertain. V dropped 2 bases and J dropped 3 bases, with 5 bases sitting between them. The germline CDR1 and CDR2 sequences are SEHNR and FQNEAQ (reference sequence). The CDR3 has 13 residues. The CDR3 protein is CASSLRDYNEQFF. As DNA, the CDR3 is TGTGCCAGCAGCTTAAGAGACTACAATGAGCAGTTCTTC.

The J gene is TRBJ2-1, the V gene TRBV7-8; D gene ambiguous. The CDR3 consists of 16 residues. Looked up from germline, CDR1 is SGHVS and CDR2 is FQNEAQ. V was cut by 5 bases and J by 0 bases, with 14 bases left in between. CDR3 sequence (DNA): TGTGCCAGCAGCCCACCTGGCCTTAGCTCCTACAATGAGCAGTTCTTC. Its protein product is CASSPPGLSSYNEQFF.

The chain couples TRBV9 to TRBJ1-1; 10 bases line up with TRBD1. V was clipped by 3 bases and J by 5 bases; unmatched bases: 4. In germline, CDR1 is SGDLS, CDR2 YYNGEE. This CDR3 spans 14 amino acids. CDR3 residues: CASSGDRGGTEAFF. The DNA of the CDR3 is TGTGCCAGCAGCGGGGACAGGGGTGGTACTGAAGCTTTCTTT. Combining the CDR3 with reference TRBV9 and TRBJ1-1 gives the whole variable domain DSGVTQTPKHLITATGQRVTLRCSPRSGDLSVYWYQQSLDQGLQFLIQYYNGEERAKGNILERFSAQQFPDLHSELNLSSLELGDSALYFCASSGDRGGTEAFFGQGTRLTVV.

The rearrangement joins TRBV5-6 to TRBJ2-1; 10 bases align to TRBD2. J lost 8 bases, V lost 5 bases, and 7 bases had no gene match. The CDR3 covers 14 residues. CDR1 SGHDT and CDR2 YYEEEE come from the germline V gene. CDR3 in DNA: TGTGCCAGCAGGAGGAGCGGGGGGGTCGATGAGCAGTTCTTC. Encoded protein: CASRRSGGVDEQFF.

CDR3 protein: CASSFSLGTEAFF. In DNA, the CDR3 is TGTGCCAGCAGTTTCAGCTTGGGGACTGAAGCTTTCTTT. The chain recombines TRBV27 with TRBJ1-1; D not resolved. CDR1 is MNHEY and CDR2 is SMNVEV in the germline V gene (reference sequence). V lost 3 bases, J lost 5 bases, and 10 bases lay in between. The CDR3 has 13 amino acids.